Below, 11 T cell receptor beta chains from the same sample are listed, as sequenced in a study of Ad26.COV2.S vaccination and SARS-CoV-2 variants. Produced via immunoSEQ multiplex PCR; TCRdb's table is partial and in-frame only. The sample carries about 87,000 clones, less than 85% recorded once. Sample: peripheral blood, taken after recovery from COVID-19. The receptors were sampled from a human donor who had recovered from COVID-19.

This chain connects TRBV5-1 to TRBJ2-7; D ambiguous. Looked up from germline, CDR1 is SGHRS and CDR2 is YFSETQ. The CDR3 consists of 15 residues. Trimming shortened V by 1 base and J by 0 bases, and 11 bases separated the two germline ends. CDR3 DNA: TGCGCCAGCAGCTTGTTTAACGAGAACTCCTACGAGCAGTACTTC. This encodes CASSLFNENSYEQYF.

This chain connects TRBV9 to TRBJ2-5; 9 bases agree with TRBD1. This CDR3 is 15 amino acids long. Germline lookup yields CDR1 SGDLS and CDR2 YYNGEE. Losses at the gene ends were 2 bases for V and 4 bases for J; bases not matched to a gene: 6. The CDR3 DNA reads as TGTGCCAGCAGCGTTGGGACAGGGTGGTCAGAGACCCAGTACTTC. Its translation is CASSVGTGWSETQYF.

CDR3 loop: CASSEQRGSYGYTF. The CDR3 nucleotides are TGTGCCAGCAGTGAACAAAGAGGCAGCTATGGCTACACCTTC. This chain joins TRBV6-1 and TRBJ1-2; D is uncertain. V lost 2 bases and J lost 4, with 11 bases in between. Germline CDR1 and CDR2: MNHNS and SASEGT. The CDR3 contains 14 residues.

This clone has only a few counts. The rearrangement joins TRBV7-3 to TRBJ2-1, with 14 bases identical to TRBD2. The CDR3 runs 18 residues. Germline V gene lookup returns CDR1 SGHTA and CDR2 FQGTGA. Trimming at V came to 4 bases and at J to 7 bases, leaving 12 bases not matched to a gene. CDR3 sequence: CASSSHGIGTSGSNEQFF. CDR3 nucleotide sequence: TGTGCCAGCAGCTCACACGGGATCGGGACTAGCGGGAGTAATGAGCAGTTCTTC.

The rearrangement links TRBV2 to TRBJ1-2; TRBD1 might be the D (6 bases). CDR3 length equals 16 residues. Germline V gene lookup returns CDR1 SNHLY and CDR2 FYNNEI. The V gene lost 4 bases and the J gene lost 7 bases, with 22 bases spanning the gap. The CDR3 sequence: CASSVVGTLHGGGYTF. DNA of the CDR3: TGTGCCAGCAGTGTAGTAGGGACACTTCATGGCGGTGGCTACACCTTC.

The V gene is TRBV4-1, the J gene TRBJ2-2; unclear D gene. The CDR3 contains 12 residues. Germline CDR1 MGHRA, CDR2 YSYEKL. The ends were cut back, 0 bases at V and 6 bases at J, with 2 bases in the middle. CDR3 sequence reads: CASSQESGELFF. In DNA, the CDR3 is TGCGCCAGCAGCCAAGAATCCGGGGAGCTGTTTTTT.

This clone was seen only a few times. This chain joins TRBV19 and TRBJ1-1, with TRBD1 matching over 7 bases. Germline lookup yields CDR1 LNHDA and CDR2 SQIVND (reference sequence). The V and J ends lost 8 bases and 10 bases, in that order; junction bases with no gene match: 22. This CDR3 has 16 residues. The CDR3 spells CASDNAGQASRWGAFF. For the CDR3, the DNA is TGTGCCAGTGACAACGCCGGACAGGCCAGCCGGTGGGGAGCTTTCTTT.

The V gene is TRBV28, the J gene TRBJ1-3; no reliable D call. Per germline, CDR1 MDHEN and CDR2 SYDVKM. The CDR3 is 14 residues long. The V end lost 7 bases, the J end lost 0 bases, and 10 bases lay between the germline ends. The CDR3 coding sequence is TGTGCCAGCAAAGTGGGAACCTCTGGAAACACCATATATTTT. This gives the protein CASKVGTSGNTIYF.

V is TRBV2 and J is TRBJ2-7, with a tentative D call TRBD1 (5 bases). CDR1 is SNHLY and CDR2 is FYNNEI in the germline V gene. The CDR3 consists of 12 residues. V shed 7 bases and J shed 6 bases, with 13 bases lying between them. In DNA form, the CDR3 reads TGTGCCAGCATATTAACAGGTACCGAGCAGTACTTC. Its protein product is CASILTGTEQYF.

J is TRBJ1-1 and V is TRBV11-3; no firm D call. V lost 5 bases to trimming and J lost 3 bases, with 7 bases between them. The CDR3 has 12 amino acids. Germline V lookup: CDR1 SGHNT, CDR2 YENEEA. DNA for the CDR3: TGTGCCAGCAGCCCAGGAGACACTGAAGCTTTCTTT. It encodes CASSPGDTEAFF.

The chain couples TRBV5-4 to TRBJ1-2; D may be TRBD1 (6 bases). Germline values: CDR1 SGHNT, CDR2 YYREEE (reference sequence). Trimming removed 0 bases from V and 5 bases from J, with 14 bases in between. This CDR3 is built from 15 residues. This CDR3 is CASSLAVGGAYGYTF. Written as DNA, the CDR3 is TGTGCCAGCAGCTTGGCCGTGGGGGGCGCTTATGGCTACACCTTC.